One and the same sample provided the 15 T cell receptor beta chains below, sequenced in a study of shared clonotypes between healthy human individuals. Repertoires were generated with immunoSEQ multiplex PCR, while TCRdb's copy carries only in-frame clones and drops some. This table holds approximately 1.4 million clones, 95% to 99% found once. The sequencing sample was made of naive CD4+ T cells sorted from blood. Subset of the sample: CD45RA+ positively selected. The origin of the receptors is a man younger than 45 in good health.

The chain recombines TRBV7-3 with TRBJ2-1; TRBD1 is a possible D gene (6 bases). The CDR3 spans 17 residues. In germline, CDR1 is SGHTA, CDR2 FQGTGA. V dropped 5 bases and J dropped 3 bases, with 20 bases sitting between them. The CDR3 coding sequence is TGTGCCAGCAGCCGAGAGATACAGGGCCTCAACTACAATGAGCAGTTCTTC. It encodes CASSREIQGLNYNEQFF.

The chain couples TRBV11-2 to TRBJ1-1; 8 bases are shared with TRBD1. The CDR3 has 17 residues. Per the germline V gene, CDR1 is SGHAT and CDR2 is FQNNGV. Trimming cost V 2 bases and J 1 base; bases outside gene matches: 9. CDR3 nucleotide sequence: TGTGCCAGCAGCTTACGGCGGCAGGGGGCTCAGAACACTGAAGCTTTCTTT. This encodes CASSLRRQGAQNTEAFF. Drawing the rest from reference TRBV11-2 and TRBJ1-1, the complete variable domain is EAGVAQSPRYKIIEKRQSVAFWCNPISGHATLYWYQQILGQGPKLLIQFQNNGVVDDSQLPKDRFSAERLKGVDSTLKIQPAKLEDSAVYLCASSLRRQGAQNTEAFFGQGTRLTVV.

This clone was counted once. The chain employs TRBV19 and TRBJ1-2; D is possibly TRBD1 (5 bases). From germline, CDR1 is LNHDA and CDR2 SQIVND (reference sequence). CDR3 length: 19 residues. Trimming removed 3 bases at V and 4 bases at J, with 27 bases between. The CDR3 coding sequence is TGTGCCAGTAGTATGGATTTAGGGGCCTACACCCGCCAGCGCTATGGCTACACCTTC. It encodes CASSMDLGAYTRQRYGYTF.

The chain couples TRBV5-1 to TRBJ2-1; 7 bases map to TRBD2. The CDR3 loop spans 14 amino acids. J was trimmed by 4 bases and V by 2 bases; bases with no gene match: 3. Looked up from germline, CDR1 is SGHRS and CDR2 is YFSETQ. This chain's CDR3 is CASSLGTKYNEQFF. The CDR3 DNA reads TGCGCCAGCAGCTTAGGGACTAAGTACAATGAGCAGTTCTTC.

The count of this clone is one. This chain uses TRBV11-3 with TRBJ2-7; 8 bases are shared with TRBD1. Trimming took 2 bases from V and 1 from J; bases not matched to a gene: 4. This CDR3 contains 15 residues. Per the germline V gene, CDR1 is SGHNT and CDR2 is YENEEA. The CDR3 loop reads CASSLRTGPSYEQYF. CDR3 coding DNA: TGTGCCAGCAGCTTAAGGACAGGGCCATCCTACGAGCAGTACTTC. Complete variable domain (other parts from reference TRBV11-3 and TRBJ2-7): EAGVVQSPRYKIIEKKQPVAFWCNPISGHNTLYWYLQNLGQGPELLIRYENEEAVDDSQLPKDRFSAERLKGVDSTLKIQPAELGDSAVYLCASSLRTGPSYEQYFGPGTRLTVT.

V usage is TRBV10-3 and J usage is TRBJ2-7; TRBD2 matches 8 bases. V lost 6 bases, J lost 0 bases, and 4 bases stayed unmatched. Germline V CDR1 and CDR2: ENHRY, SYGVKD. CDR3 length: 14 residues. Written as DNA, the CDR3 is TGTGCCATCAGCCCTAGCGGGCTCTCCTACGAGCAGTACTTC. Its protein is CAISPSGLSYEQYF.

The count of this clone is one. The gene calls are TRBV29-1 and TRBJ2-7, with D possibly TRBD1 on 6 matching bases. This CDR3 has 11 amino acids. Deletions cut 6 bases from V and 4 bases from J, with 10 bases between. Germline V gene sequence: CDR1 SQVTM, CDR2 ANQGSEA. The CDR3 DNA is TGCAGCGTCATGGACAGATACGAGCAGTACTTC. Translation gives CSVMDRYEQYF.

This clone came up once. V is TRBV11-2 and J is TRBJ1-4; no clear D. Between the trimmed V and J ends, which lost 0 bases and 7 bases, there was a span of 18 bases. The CDR3 is made up of 17 amino acids. Per germline, CDR1 SGHAT and CDR2 FQNNGV. The CDR3 DNA is TGTGCCAGCAGCTTAGAACCCGGACGGACTATGAGTGAAAAACTGTTTTTT. Translating it yields CASSLEPGRTMSEKLFF.

This chain links TRBV7-8 with TRBJ2-7; perhaps D is TRBD1 or TRBD2 (5 bases each). Germline values: CDR1 SGHVS, CDR2 FQNEAQ. Deletions cut 4 bases from V and 0 bases from J, with 16 bases between. CDR3 length: 16 amino acids. The CDR3 DNA follows: TGTGCCAGCAGCTCCGATCGCGGGCAGGGCTCCTACGAGCAGTACTTC. It yields the protein CASSSDRGQGSYEQYF.

This chain uses TRBV10-3 with TRBJ2-3, with TRBD1 matching 10 bases. Germline values: CDR1 ENHRY, CDR2 SYGVKD. This CDR3 is built from 14 residues. Unmatched junction bases numbered 4, after V lost 9 bases and J lost 1 base. CDR3 DNA sequence: TGTGCCATTAGGGACAGGGGAGGCACAGATACGCAGTATTTT. Amino acid sequence: CAIRDRGGTDTQYF.

The chain joins TRBV18 to TRBJ2-7; no definite D call. In germline, CDR1 is KGHSH, CDR2 LQKENI. V was clipped by 1 base and J by 4 bases, with 8 bases between them. CDR3 length: 13 residues. DNA for the CDR3: TGTGCCAGCTCACCACAGGTCCAATACGAGCAGTACTTC. It codes for CASSPQVQYEQYF.

CDR3 bases: TGTGCCAGCAGTTTAGGCGGGATACATTACAATGAGCAGTTCTTC. Translation gives CASSLGGIHYNEQFF. The chain carries TRBV28 and TRBJ2-1; tentatively, D is TRBD2 (6 bases). The germline V gene has CDR1 MDHEN and CDR2 SYDVKM. V was shortened by 2 bases and J by 4 bases, with 12 bases between the two germline ends. CDR3 length: 15 amino acids.

The rearrangement links TRBV30 to TRBJ1-5; D is perhaps TRBD1 (5 bases). Germline V gene sequence: CDR1 GTSNPN, CDR2 SVGIG (reference sequence). Trimming removed 3 bases from V and 4 bases from J, with 19 bases in between. The CDR3 runs 16 residues. As DNA, the CDR3 is TGTGCCTGGAGGGCTAAAGGTGGCCAGGGTAATCAGCCCCAGCATTTT. Protein sequence: CAWRAKGGQGNQPQHF.

This chain's CDR3 is CASKERFGTDTQYF. The CDR3 DNA sequence: TGTGCCAGTAAAGAGCGTTTTGGCACAGATACGCAGTATTTT. The rearrangement joins TRBV19 to TRBJ2-3; D call uncertain. V gave up 7 bases and J gave up 1 base, with 12 bases separating them. The CDR3 is 14 residues long. CDR1 is LNHDA and CDR2 is SQIVND in the germline V gene (reference sequence).

The J gene is TRBJ2-6, the V gene TRBV27; D is unclear. Germline V gene data show CDR1 as MNHEY and CDR2 as SMNVEV (reference sequence). CDR3 length: 15 residues. With 2 bases removed from V and 4 bases from J, the gap between germline ends came to 9 bases. This CDR3 is CASSLGPEGANVLTF. The CDR3, as DNA: TGTGCCAGCAGTTTAGGGCCGGAAGGGGCCAACGTCCTGACTTTC. The full variable domain, with the rest looked up from reference TRBV27 and TRBJ2-6, is EAQVTQNPRYLITVTGKKLTVTCSQNMNHEYMSWYRQDPGLGLRQIYYSMNVEVTDKGDVPEGYKVSRKEKRNFPLILESPSPNQTSLYFCASSLGPEGANVLTFGAGSRLTVL.